This TCR beta chain was captured by sequencing in a study of beta chain features in type 1 diabetes (dated by TCRdb to the late 2010s). For the study in its entirety: Mean age, gender distribution, total cell number and subset yield were not different between patients and healthy donors. A total of roughly 98,000,000 sorted cells were examined across all samples, and a strong correlation was observed between cell number per subset and RNA yield. The study compared TCRB repertoires of sorted circulating CD4+ T cell subsets between recently diagnosed type 1 diabetes patients and matched healthy donors. Naive and central memory subsets were obtained from all 28 donors, but regulatory and stem cell-like memory subsets were isolated from only 8 patients and roughly 8 healthy donors.

The High Capacity cDNA Reverse Transcription Kit was used to reverse transcribe all of the isolated RNA, meaning that expressed TCRB transcripts were what got sequenced. Deep immunoSEQ sequencing was applied to naive, central memory and regulatory T cell samples, giving an average of about 3.6 million total reads per sample. After sorted cells were lysed in RLT buffer, RNA was extracted with DNase-treated RNeasy Micro or Mini kits, with the choice depending on cell number. Each cell subset was processed separately to prevent cross-contamination, with patient and healthy donor samples processed together. The immunoSEQ multiplex PCR was used to amplify TCRB sequences from cDNA, yielding 87-bp fragments that span the CDR3 region. The amplicons were sequenced using the Illumina HiSeq platform. The authors' analysis ran thus. PCR bias was computationally corrected using synthetic template baselines, reads within Hamming distance 2 were collapsed, and singletons that could not be merged were discarded. By aligning reads against IMGT, V, D and J genes, CDR3 length, and insertions or deletions at six rearrangement sites were assigned. Clonotype counts were normalized to sorted cell number within each subset before computing true diversity and Gini coefficients with the tcR R package. Repertoire sharing was quantified using the overlap coefficient calculated on TCRB nucleotide sequences. Out-of-frame TCRB sequences from naive cells were analyzed as a proxy for the pre-selection repertoire. TCRdb took over this immuneACCESS table, retaining in-frame rearrangements with V and J assigned. Such tables are incomplete; in checked studies, under half of the missing clones stem from an unresolved V gene, and the remainder is unexplained. D and trimming come from the DNA, and the V and J calls and clone size come from that table. The table for this sample lists hundreds of thousands of clones; around 15% of them were counted only once. Of the sample, 0.035% to 0.04% falls within the top ten clones.

This clone was seen a few times. Its recognized antigen is unknown. Base quality data are lacking; no much larger clone is found one base away. A single peripheral blood draw of about 116 mL on average was collected from each donor into heparinised tubes. A BD FACSAria II was used to sort naive, central memory, regulatory and stem cell-like memory CD4+ T cells with a panel that included CD45RO, CCR7, CD25, CD127, CD95 and CD27. Purity was above 95% for every sorted population. PBMCs were isolated right away by Lymphoprep density gradient centrifugation and were stained directly, without culture. So that batch effects would be minimized, each experiment stained and sorted samples in pairs, pairing one healthy donor with one patient. From the cysteine up to the phenylalanine, the CDR3 has a length of 13 residues. Of the read, only the CDR3 DNA is kept; its 39 bases are in frame from base 1. The V and J ends are trimmed by 4 bases and 1 base, leaving 5 bases between them. CDR1 LNHDA and CDR2 SQIVND are derived from the germline V gene (reference sequence).

On the study overall, not on this receptor specifically: Naive, central memory and regulatory TCRB repertoires appeared to be more similar among patients than among healthy donors. Because the HLA sub-analyses included only small numbers of individuals, any influence of HLA type on TCRB rearrangement was left unresolved. In all four CD4+ subsets, TCRB CDR3 length was moderately but significantly shorter in type 1 diabetes patients. PCR might favor shorter templates, but patient and control samples were amplified and corrected together, so any skew would affect both groups equally. Because cDNA rather than genomic DNA was sequenced, highly expressing activated cells could have been over-represented, although no difference in activation and CD3 levels was found between groups. Patients with type 1 diabetes made fewer insertions and deleted more nucleotides at VDJ recombination sites, implying thymic rearrangement abnormalities.

Sequencing input: naive CD4+ T cells from blood. The sample's cell subset or site label, decoded: true naive CD4+ T cells. The chain is assembled from TRBV19 and TRBJ2-1, with TRBD1 tentatively as D gene (5 bases match). The receptor was derived from a man younger than 30 with type 1 diabetes. The DNA sequence follows: TGTGCCAGTAGTAAGGGGTCCTACAATGAGCAGTTCTTC. The resulting protein is CASSKGSYNEQFF. This CDR3, with the reference TRBV19 and TRBJ2-1 proteins standing in past its ends, gives the full variable domain DGGITQSPKYLFRKEGQNVTLSCEQNLNHDAMYWYRQDPGQGLRLIYYSQIVNDFQKGDIAEGYSVSREKKESFPLTVTSAQKNPTAFYLCASSKGSYNEQFFGPGTRLTVL.